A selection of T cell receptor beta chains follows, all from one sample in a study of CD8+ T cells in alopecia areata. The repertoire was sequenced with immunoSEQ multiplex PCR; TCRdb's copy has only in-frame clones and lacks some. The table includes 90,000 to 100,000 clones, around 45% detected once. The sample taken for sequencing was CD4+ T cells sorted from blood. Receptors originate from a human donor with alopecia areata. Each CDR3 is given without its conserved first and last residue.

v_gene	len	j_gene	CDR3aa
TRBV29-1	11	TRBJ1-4	SVESGVGEKLF
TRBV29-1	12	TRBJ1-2	SVQGTAGMRGYT
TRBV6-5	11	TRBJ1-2	ASRSTGTYGYT
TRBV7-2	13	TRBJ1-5	ASTNQGGLNQPQH
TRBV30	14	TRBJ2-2	AWSTGQSGYTGELF
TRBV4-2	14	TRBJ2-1	ASSQEMASSYNEQF
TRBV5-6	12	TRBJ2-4	ASSLGGVGDIQY
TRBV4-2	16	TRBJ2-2	ASSQGLAGDSNTGELF
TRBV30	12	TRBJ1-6	AWSRLAIGSPLH
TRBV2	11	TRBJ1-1	ASSTGPDTEAF
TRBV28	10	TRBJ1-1	ASSPPQVSAF
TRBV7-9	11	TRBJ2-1	ASSLGVAGKEF
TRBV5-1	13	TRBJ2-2	ASSLGDKNTGELF
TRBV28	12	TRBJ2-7	ASSTWTAIYEQY
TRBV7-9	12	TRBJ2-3	ASSASGNTDTQY
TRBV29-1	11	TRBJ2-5	SVCTGGQETQY
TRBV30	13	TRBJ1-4	AWIPNGATNEKLF
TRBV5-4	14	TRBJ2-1	ASSLAVTRSYNEQF
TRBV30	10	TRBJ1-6	AWTRTNSPLH
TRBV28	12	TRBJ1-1	ASTNGIMNTEAF
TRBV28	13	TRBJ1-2	ASSLSGTPAYGYT
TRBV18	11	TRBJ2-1	ASSPQGGNEQF
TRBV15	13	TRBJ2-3	ATSMAGGITDTQY
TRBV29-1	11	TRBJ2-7	SVEDRGGYEQY
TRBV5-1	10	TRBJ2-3	ASSLVSDTQY
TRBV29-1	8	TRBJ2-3	SGRGNTQY
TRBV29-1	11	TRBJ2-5	SVALRIQETQY
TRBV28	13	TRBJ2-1	ASSQLQSVRNEQF
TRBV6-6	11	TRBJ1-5	ASSARGSQPQH
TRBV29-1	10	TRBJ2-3	SVAGDTDTQY
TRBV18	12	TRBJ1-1	ASSPRGDITEAF
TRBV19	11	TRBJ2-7	ASSRGQAGKQY
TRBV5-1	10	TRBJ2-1	ASRSLRDEQF
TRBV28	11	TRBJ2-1	ASSFPSTDEQF
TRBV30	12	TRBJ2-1	AWRVLFRGDEQF
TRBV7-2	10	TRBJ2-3	ASSLGPPSQY
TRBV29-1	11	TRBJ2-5	SVGGRDQETQY
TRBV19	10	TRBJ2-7	ARRSAPYEQY
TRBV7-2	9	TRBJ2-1	ASSPMDEQF
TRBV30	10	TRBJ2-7	AWNKGPYEQY
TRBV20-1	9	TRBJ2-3	SASPADTQY
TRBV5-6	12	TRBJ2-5	ASSLAGFQETQY
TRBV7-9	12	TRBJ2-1	ASSLPGLAGEQF
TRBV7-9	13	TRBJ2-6	ASSYRGAGANVLT
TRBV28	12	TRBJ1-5	ASSMSLGGQPQH
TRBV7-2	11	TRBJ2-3	ASERGRPDTQY
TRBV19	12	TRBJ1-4	ASSMRGQNEKLF
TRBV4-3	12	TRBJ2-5	ASSAYAGGETQY
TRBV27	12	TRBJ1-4	ASRMGGGEEKLF